One T cell receptor (beta chain) is described in this entry. CDR1 is KGHSH, CDR2 LQKENI, per germline. Trimming took 3 bases from V and 6 from J; bases not matched to a gene: 7. The CDR3 loop spans 14 amino acids. This record belongs to a study of blood T cell repertoires in COVID-19. Assay: immunoSEQ multiplex PCR; the TCRdb copy retains only in-frame clones and omits some. The repertoire consists of over 250,000 clones, with approximately 83% occurring once and the leading ten covering 9.5% to 12%. V is TRBV18 and J is TRBJ1-2; 7 bases align to TRBD1. Sequenced: peripheral blood. This TCR was sampled from a woman in her 70s with acute or convalescent COVID-19. The CDR3 sequence: CASSPEDRRNGYTF. In nucleotides, the CDR3 is TGTGCCAGCTCACCCGAGGACAGGAGAAATGGCTACACCTTC. The variable domain in full, completed from reference TRBV18 and TRBJ1-2, reads NAGVMQNPRHLVRRRGQEARLRCSPMKGHSHVYWYRQLPEEGLKFMVYLQKENIIDESGMPKERFSAEFPKEGPSILRIQQVVRGDSAAYFCASSPEDRRNGYTFGSGTRLTVV.